The 18 T cell receptor beta chains below come from one sample, sequenced in a study of T cell repertoires in cytomegalovirus infection. TCRdb analysed the reads with MiXCR anew, one entry per CDR3 protein. This sample has roughly 640,000 distinct CDR3 sequences, with approximately 24% found just once. Sequencing used CD8+ T cells from PBMCs. Every receptor here comes from a human donor in good health (CMV status not recorded). Some clones in this sample may be carry-over from other donors' samples.

This clonotype was picked up a small number of times. The chain links TRBV6-5 to TRBJ2-3, with D perhaps assigned TRBD1 or TRBD2 (5 bases each). Germline CDR1 and CDR2: MNHEY and SVGAGI. The CDR3 runs to 15 residues. V was trimmed by 0 bases and J by 4 bases, leaving 11 bases between them. The CDR3 nucleotides are TGTGCCAGCAGTTACTCGGCAGGGAGTCCAGATACGCAGTATTTT. Its protein product is CASSYSAGSPDTQYF.

The V call is TRBV20-1, the J call TRBJ1-4; tentative D call: TRBD1 (5 bases). CDR1 and CDR2 from the germline V gene are DFQATT and SNEGSKA (reference sequence). This CDR3 contains 14 residues. The V gene lost 3 bases and the J gene lost 0 bases, with 8 bases spanning the gap. The chain's CDR3 is CSARATATNEKLFF. The DNA for the CDR3 is TGCAGTGCTAGGGCGACAGCAACTAATGAAAAACTGTTTTTT.

This clonotype was observed a few times. The chain uses TRBV28 and TRBJ2-5, with D possibly TRBD1 on 5 matching bases. Trimming took 3 bases from V and 5 from J, leaving 10 bases between them. This CDR3 comprises 13 residues. Germline CDR1 reads MDHEN; CDR2 reads SYDVKM. This CDR3 reads CASSLQGWETQYF. The CDR3 region has the DNA TGTGCCAGCAGTTTGCAGGGATGGGAGACCCAGTACTTC.

This clonotype was detected many times. The genes are TRBV6-1 and TRBJ1-1; D unresolved. V was cut by 2 bases and J by 1 base, with 11 bases left in between. The CDR3 has 15 residues. In germline, CDR1 is MNHNS, CDR2 SASEGT. The CDR3 reads CASSESPTPNTEAFF. CDR3 nucleotide sequence: TGTGCCAGCAGTGAATCACCGACGCCGAACACTGAAGCTTTCTTT.

This clonotype was counted a few times. The J gene is TRBJ2-7, the V gene TRBV29-1, with TRBD1 as a possible D gene (6 bases). V lost 7 bases and J 2 bases, leaving 15 bases between the germline ends. The CDR3 covers 13 residues. Germline V CDR1 and CDR2: SQVTM, ANQGSEA. This CDR3 is CSAEARDTYEQYF. The CDR3 DNA follows: TGCAGCGCCGAGGCCAGGGACACCTACGAGCAGTACTTC.

Only one count was recorded for this clonotype. The rearrangement joins TRBV2 to TRBJ2-1, with D hard to call. Per the germline V gene, CDR1 is SNHLY and CDR2 is FYNNEI. V dropped 9 bases and J dropped 5 bases, with 14 bases sitting between them. CDR3 length equals 13 residues. Here the CDR3 reads CARGSVGDNEQFF. CDR3 nucleotides: TGTGCCAGGGGGTCGGTCGGAGACAATGAGCAGTTCTTC.

To note about this clonotype: One end of the junction is discordant with germline, which a read error may explain. The rearrangement uses TRBV28 and TRBJ1-5; D possibly corresponds to TRBD1 (6 bases). Germline values: CDR1 MDHEN, CDR2 SYDVKM. This CDR3 region has 14 residues. CDR3 in amino acids: CASSLAGDDQPQQF. CDR3 DNA: TGTGCCAGCAGCTTGGCAGGGGACGATCAGCCCCAGCAATTT.

There are a few counts of this clonotype. The V gene is TRBV5-6, the J gene TRBJ2-7, with 12 bases that match TRBD2. There are 16 residues in the CDR3. V was pared by 0 bases and J by 4 bases, with 5 bases of the junction left unmatched. Germline V gene data show CDR1 as SGHDT and CDR2 as YYEEEE. This chain's CDR3 is CASSLGGGLAGYEQYV. CDR3 DNA: TGTGCCAGCAGCTTGGGAGGAGGACTAGCGGGGTACGAGCAGTACGTC.

The V gene is TRBV20-1, the J gene TRBJ2-3; 7 bases map to TRBD2. The CDR3 is made up of 15 amino acids. Unmatched junction bases numbered 8, after V lost 1 base and J lost 4 bases. Germline V lookup: CDR1 DFQATT, CDR2 SNEGSKA (reference sequence). The CDR3 protein is CSARGRGGLADTQYF. CDR3 sequence (DNA): TGCAGTGCTAGAGGTCGCGGGGGTCTCGCAGATACGCAGTATTTT.

This sequence joins TRBV14 and TRBJ1-1, with no clear D. Germline assignment: CDR1 SGHDN and CDR2 FVKESK. The CDR3 runs to 12 residues. V lost 4 bases and J lost 8, with 11 bases in between. The CDR3 spells CASSLLREEAFF. CDR3 DNA sequence: TGTGCCAGCAGCCTCCTGCGGGAAGAAGCTTTCTTT. Filled out from reference TRBV14 and TRBJ1-1, the complete variable domain reads EAGVTQFPSHSVIEKGQTVTLRCDPISGHDNLYWYRRVMGKEIKFLLHFVKESKQDESGMPNNRFLAERTGGTYSTLKVQPAELEDSGVYFCASSLLREEAFFGQGTRLTVV.

Concerning this clonotype: This may stem from a read error, because a much larger clone lies one nucleotide away. The chain employs TRBV7-6 and TRBJ2-1, with unresolved D. The CDR3 is 15 amino acids. Germline CDR1 is SGHVS and CDR2 is FNYEAQ. The CDR3: CVSSLEWVKGREQFF. DNA of the CDR3: TGTGTCAGCAGCTTAGAGTGGGTGAAAGGACGGGAGCAGTTCTTC.

V and J are TRBV29-1 and TRBJ2-1, with TRBD2 identical over 15 bases. CDR3 length equals 15 residues. The V segment lost 7 bases and the J segment 4 bases; nucleotides outside the gene matches: 5. Germline V gene data show CDR1 as SQVTM and CDR2 as ANQGSEA. The CDR3 bases are TGCAGCGCGCCGGGACTAGCGGGGGGATACAATGAGCAGTTCTTC. Translation: CSAPGLAGGYNEQFF.

This clonotype appeared a few times. The V call is TRBV11-2, the J call TRBJ2-5; the D gene is possibly TRBD2 (5 bases). This CDR3 contains 14 residues. Trimming took 4 bases from V and 5 from J, leaving 14 bases between them. The germline V gene encodes CDR1 SGHAT and CDR2 FQNNGV. CDR3 region: CASSSWTVEETQYF. The CDR3 nucleotides read TGTGCCAGCAGCTCATGGACTGTCGAGGAGACCCAGTACTTC.

This clonotype came up a few times. This chain joins TRBV6-5 and TRBJ2-7; D is tentatively TRBD1 or TRBD2 (5 bases each). CDR1 is MNHEY and CDR2 is SVGAGI in the germline V gene. The CDR3 runs to 14 residues. Trimming removed 2 bases from V and 2 bases from J, with 10 bases in between. CDR3 bases: TGTGCCAGCAGTTACGGGACCAATGCCTACGAGCAGTACTTC. Its protein product is CASSYGTNAYEQYF.

This clonotype was seen repeatedly, ten times or more. The V gene is TRBV7-8, the J gene TRBJ2-7, with D perhaps TRBD1 or TRBD2 (6 bases each). Germline values: CDR1 SGHVS, CDR2 FQNEAQ. The CDR3 covers 14 residues. The V gene lost 4 bases and the J gene lost 2 bases, with 12 bases spanning the gap. CDR3 DNA sequence: TGTGCCAGCAGCTCCCGGGGGCAGACCTACGAGCAGTACGTC. Its protein is CASSSRGQTYEQYV.

The rearrangement uses TRBV29-1 and TRBJ1-1; no clear D gene. The CDR3 length is 10 residues. With 6 bases removed from V and 10 bases from J, the gap between germline ends came to 12 bases. Germline V lookup: CDR1 SQVTM, CDR2 ANQGSEA. In DNA form, the CDR3 reads TGCAGCGTCCGCCCCCAAGGAGCTTTCTTT. Translating it yields CSVRPQGAFF.

This clonotype was counted ten times or more. The genes are TRBV7-6 and TRBJ2-3, with D perhaps TRBD2 (7 bases). V gave up 0 bases and J gave up 4 bases, with 11 bases separating them. Germline V gene sequence: CDR1 SGHVS, CDR2 FNYEAQ. The CDR3 extends over 15 amino acids. The CDR3 region has the DNA TGTGCCAGCAGCTTAGCGGGGGGGCCCGCAGATACGCAGTATTTT. Residues: CASSLAGGPADTQYF.

The chain is built from TRBV6-8 and TRBJ2-6; D not certain. Trimming cost V 5 bases and J 1 base, with 18 bases left between them. The CDR3 consists of 18 residues. Germline lookup yields CDR1 MNHGY and CDR2 SAAAGT. The CDR3 DNA is TGTGCCAGCAGTGACCGGCTCGGAGACGGTTCTGGGGCCAACGTCCTGACTTTC. This encodes CASSDRLGDGSGANVLTF.